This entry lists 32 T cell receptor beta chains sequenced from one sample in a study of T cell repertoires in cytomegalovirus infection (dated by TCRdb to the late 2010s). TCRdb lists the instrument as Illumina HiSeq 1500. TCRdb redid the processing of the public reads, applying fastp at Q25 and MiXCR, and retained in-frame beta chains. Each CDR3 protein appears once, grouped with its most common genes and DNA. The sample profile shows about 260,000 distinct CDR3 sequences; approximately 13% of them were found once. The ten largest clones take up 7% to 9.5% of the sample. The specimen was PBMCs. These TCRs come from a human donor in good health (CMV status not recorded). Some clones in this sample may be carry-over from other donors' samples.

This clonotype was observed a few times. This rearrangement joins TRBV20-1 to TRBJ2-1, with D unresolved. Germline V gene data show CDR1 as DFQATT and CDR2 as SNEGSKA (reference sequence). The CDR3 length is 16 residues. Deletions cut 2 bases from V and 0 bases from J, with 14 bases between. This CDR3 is CSARSSETSSYNEQFF. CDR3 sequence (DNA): TGCAGTGCTAGATCCTCGGAGACGAGCTCCTACAATGAGCAGTTCTTC.

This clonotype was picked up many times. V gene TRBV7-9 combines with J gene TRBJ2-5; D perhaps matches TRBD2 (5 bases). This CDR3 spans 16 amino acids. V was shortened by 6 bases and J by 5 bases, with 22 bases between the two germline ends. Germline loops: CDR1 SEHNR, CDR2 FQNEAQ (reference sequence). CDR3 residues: CASRTSGGAVGETQYF. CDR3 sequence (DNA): TGTGCCAGCAGGACCTCAGGAGGAGCCGTGGGGGAGACCCAGTACTTC.

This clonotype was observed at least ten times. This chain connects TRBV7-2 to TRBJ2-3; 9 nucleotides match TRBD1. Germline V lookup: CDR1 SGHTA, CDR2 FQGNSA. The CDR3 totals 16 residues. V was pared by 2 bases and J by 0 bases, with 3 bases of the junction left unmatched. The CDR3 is CASSLRTGASTDTQYF. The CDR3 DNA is TGTGCCAGCAGCTTAAGGACAGGGGCGAGCACAGATACGCAGTATTTT. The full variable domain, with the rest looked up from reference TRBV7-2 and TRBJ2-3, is GAGVSQSPSNKVTEKGKDVELRCDPISGHTALYWYRQSLGQGLEFLIYFQGNSAPDKSGLPSDRFSAERTGGSVSTLTIQRTQQEDSAVYLCASSLRTGASTDTQYFGPGTRLTVL.

Here the CDR3 DNA reads TGTGCCAGCAGCCGGGGACAGGGTAAATGGACAGATACGCAGTATTTT. It codes for CASSRGQGKWTDTQYF. The chain has TRBV5-4 and TRBJ2-3; TRBD1 agrees at 9 bases. This CDR3 contains 16 residues. Germline CDR1 is SGHNT and CDR2 is YYREEE (reference sequence). The V and J ends lost 4 bases and 3 bases, in that order; junction bases with no gene match: 9. The variable domain in full, completed from reference TRBV5-4 and TRBJ2-3, reads ETGVTQSPTHLIKTRGQQVTLRCSSQSGHNTVSWYQQALGQGPQFIFQYYREEENGRGNFPPRFSGLQFPNYSSELNVNALELDDSALYLCASSRGQGKWTDTQYFGPGTRLTVL.

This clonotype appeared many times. CDR3 bases: TGTGCCAGTAGTATTAGGGCCCAAAGTGAAGCTTTCTTT. Encoded protein: CASSIRAQSEAFF. The rearrangement uses TRBV19 and TRBJ1-1; D not certain. Germline lookup yields CDR1 LNHDA and CDR2 SQIVND (reference sequence). The germline V and J ends were trimmed by 3 bases and 7 bases, with 12 bases remaining between them. The CDR3 consists of 13 residues.

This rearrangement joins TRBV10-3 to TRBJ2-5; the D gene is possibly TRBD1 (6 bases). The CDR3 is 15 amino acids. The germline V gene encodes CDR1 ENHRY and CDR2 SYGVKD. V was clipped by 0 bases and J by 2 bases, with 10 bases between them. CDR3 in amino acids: CAISESGALQETQYF. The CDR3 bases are TGTGCCATCAGTGAGTCGGGGGCGCTACAAGAGACCCAGTACTTC.

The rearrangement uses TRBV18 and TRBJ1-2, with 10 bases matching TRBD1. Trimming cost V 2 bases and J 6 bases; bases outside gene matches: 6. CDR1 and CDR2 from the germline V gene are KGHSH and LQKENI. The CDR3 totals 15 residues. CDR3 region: CASSPDGTGVDGYTF. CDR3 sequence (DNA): TGTGCCAGCTCACCAGACGGGACAGGGGTTGATGGCTACACCTTC.

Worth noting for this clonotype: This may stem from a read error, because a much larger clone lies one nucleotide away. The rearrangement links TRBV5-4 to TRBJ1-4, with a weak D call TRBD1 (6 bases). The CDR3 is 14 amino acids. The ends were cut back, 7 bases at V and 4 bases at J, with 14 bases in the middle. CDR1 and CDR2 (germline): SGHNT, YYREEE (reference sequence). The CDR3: CASRFGGGNEKLFF. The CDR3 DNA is TGTGCCAGCCGTTTTGGAGGGGGTAATGAAAAACTGTTTTTT.

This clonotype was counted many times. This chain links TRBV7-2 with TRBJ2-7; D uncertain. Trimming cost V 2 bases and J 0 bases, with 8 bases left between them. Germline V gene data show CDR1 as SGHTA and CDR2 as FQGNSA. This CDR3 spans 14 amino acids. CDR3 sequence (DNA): TGTGCCAGCAGCTTAAACTCTTTCTCCTACGAGCAGTACTTC. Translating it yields CASSLNSFSYEQYF. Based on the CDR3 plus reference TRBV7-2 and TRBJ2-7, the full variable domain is GAGVSQSPSNKVTEKGKDVELRCDPISGHTALYWYRQSLGQGLEFLIYFQGNSAPDKSGLPSDRFSAERTGGSVSTLTIQRTQQEDSAVYLCASSLNSFSYEQYFGPGTRLTVT.

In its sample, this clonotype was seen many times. CDR3 in amino acids: CASSQEATVDNEQFF. In DNA, the CDR3 is TGCGCCAGCAGCCAAGAGGCGACAGTTGACAATGAGCAGTTCTTC. The chain recombines TRBV4-1 with TRBJ2-1; D is perhaps TRBD1 (5 bases). The CDR3 totals 15 residues. Germline-derived CDR1 and CDR2 are MGHRA and YSYEKL. Trimming stripped 0 bases from V and 5 bases from J, with 11 bases between.

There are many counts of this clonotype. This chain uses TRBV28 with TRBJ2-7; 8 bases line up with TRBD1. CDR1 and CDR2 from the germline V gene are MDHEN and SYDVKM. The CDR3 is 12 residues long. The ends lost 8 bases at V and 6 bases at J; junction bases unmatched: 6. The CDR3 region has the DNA TGTGCCAGCCCGGACAGGGCTCCCGAGCAGTACTTC. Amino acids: CASPDRAPEQYF.

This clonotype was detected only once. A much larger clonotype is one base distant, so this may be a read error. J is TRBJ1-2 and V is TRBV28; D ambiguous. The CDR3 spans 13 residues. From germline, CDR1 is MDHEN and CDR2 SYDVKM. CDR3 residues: CASSSLLNYGYSF. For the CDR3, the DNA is TGTGCCAGCAGTTCGCTCCTAAACTATGGCTACTCCTTC.

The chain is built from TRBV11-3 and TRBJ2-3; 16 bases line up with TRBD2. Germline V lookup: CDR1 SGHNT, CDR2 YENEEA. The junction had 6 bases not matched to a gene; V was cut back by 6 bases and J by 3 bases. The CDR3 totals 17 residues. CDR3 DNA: TGTGCCAGCAGTGGGACTAGCGGGGGGGCCGGAACAGATACGCAGTATTTT. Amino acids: CASSGTSGGAGTDTQYF.

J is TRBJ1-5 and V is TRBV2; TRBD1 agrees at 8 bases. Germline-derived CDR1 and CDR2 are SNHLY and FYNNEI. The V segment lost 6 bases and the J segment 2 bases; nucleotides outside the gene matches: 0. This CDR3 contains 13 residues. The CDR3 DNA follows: TGTGCCAGCAGGACAGGGGGCAATCAGCCCCAGCATTTT. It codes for CASRTGGNQPQHF. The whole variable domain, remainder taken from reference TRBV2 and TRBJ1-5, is EPEVTQTPSHQVTQMGQEVILRCVPISNHLYFYWYRQILGQKVEFLVSFYNNEISEKSEIFDDQFSVERPDGSNFTLKIRSTKLEDSAMYFCASRTGGNQPQHFGDGTRLSIL.

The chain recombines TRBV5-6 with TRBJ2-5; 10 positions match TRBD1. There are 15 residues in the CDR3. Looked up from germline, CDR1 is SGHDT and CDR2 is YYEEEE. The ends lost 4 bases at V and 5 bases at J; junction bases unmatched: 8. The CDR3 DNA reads TGTGCCAGCAGCACAGGGACAGGGGTTGAGGAGACCCAGTACTTC. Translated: CASSTGTGVEETQYF.

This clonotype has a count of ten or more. In DNA, the CDR3 is TGTGCCAGCAGCTCAACTAGCGGGCCATACTACGAGCAGTACTTC. Translation gives CASSSTSGPYYEQYF. The rearrangement uses TRBV7-2 and TRBJ2-7; 9 nucleotides align to TRBD2. Losses at the gene ends were 4 bases for V and 3 bases for J; bases not matched to a gene: 7. CDR1 and CDR2 from the germline V gene are SGHTA and FQGNSA. This CDR3 region has 15 residues.

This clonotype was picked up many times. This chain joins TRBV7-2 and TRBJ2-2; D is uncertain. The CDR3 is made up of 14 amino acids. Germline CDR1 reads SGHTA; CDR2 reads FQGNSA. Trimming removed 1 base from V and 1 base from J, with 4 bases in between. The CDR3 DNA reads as TGTGCCAGCAGCTTAGATCTGAACACCGGGGAGCTGTTTTTT. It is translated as CASSLDLNTGELFF.

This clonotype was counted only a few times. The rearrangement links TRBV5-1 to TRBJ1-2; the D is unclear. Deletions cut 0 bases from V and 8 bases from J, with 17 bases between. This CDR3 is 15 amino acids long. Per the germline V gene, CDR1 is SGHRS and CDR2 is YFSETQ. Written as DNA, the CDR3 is TGCGCCAGCAGCTTGGCGGCACAAACACCCGGCGGCTACACCTTC. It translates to CASSLAAQTPGGYTF. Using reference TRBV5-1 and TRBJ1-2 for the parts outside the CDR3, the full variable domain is KAGVTQTPRYLIKTRGQQVTLSCSPISGHRSVSWYQQTPGQGLQFLFEYFSETQRNKGNFPGRFSGRQFSNSRSEMNVSTLELGDSALYLCASSLAAQTPGGYTFGSGTRLTVV.

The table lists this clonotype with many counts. The CDR3 DNA reads as TGTGCCAGCAGCCGTAATAGCGGAACCTACGAGCAGTACTTC. Amino acids: CASSRNSGTYEQYF. The chain has TRBV7-2 and TRBJ2-7; D may be TRBD2 (6 bases). CDR3 length: 14 amino acids. In germline, CDR1 is SGHTA, CDR2 FQGNSA. Trimming cost V 5 bases and J 2 bases, with 13 bases left between them.

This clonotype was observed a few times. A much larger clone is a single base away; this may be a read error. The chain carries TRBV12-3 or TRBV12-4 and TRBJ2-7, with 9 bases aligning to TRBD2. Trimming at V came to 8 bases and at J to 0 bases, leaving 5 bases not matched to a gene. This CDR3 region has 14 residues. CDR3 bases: TGTGCCAGCGGCTTGACTAGCGGCTCCTACGAGCAGTACTTC. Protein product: CASGLTSGSYEQYF.

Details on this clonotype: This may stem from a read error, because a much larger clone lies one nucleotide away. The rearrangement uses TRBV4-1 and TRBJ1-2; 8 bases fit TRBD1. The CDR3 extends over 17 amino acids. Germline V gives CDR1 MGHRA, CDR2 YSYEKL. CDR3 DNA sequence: TGCGCCAGCAGCCAAGATAACCAGGGGGCGCAAAACTATGGCTTCACCTTC. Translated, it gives CASSQDNQGAQNYGFTF.

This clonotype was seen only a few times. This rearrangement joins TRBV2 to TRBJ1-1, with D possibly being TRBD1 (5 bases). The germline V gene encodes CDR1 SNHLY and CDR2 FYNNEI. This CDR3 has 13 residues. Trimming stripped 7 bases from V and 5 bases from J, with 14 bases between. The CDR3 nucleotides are TGTGCCAGCACCAACCGGGGGGAGACTGAAGCTTTCTTT. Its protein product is CASTNRGETEAFF.

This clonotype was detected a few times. The CDR3 DNA reads TGCGCCAGCAGCCAAGAGTTTGCGACAGTCTCCTACAATGAGCAGTTCTTC. Residues: CASSQEFATVSYNEQFF. The chain combines TRBV4-3 with TRBJ2-1; TRBD1 is a possible D gene (5 bases). V was clipped by 0 bases and J by 0 bases, with 12 bases between them. This CDR3 region has 17 residues. Germline V gene sequence: CDR1 LGHNA, CDR2 YSLEER.

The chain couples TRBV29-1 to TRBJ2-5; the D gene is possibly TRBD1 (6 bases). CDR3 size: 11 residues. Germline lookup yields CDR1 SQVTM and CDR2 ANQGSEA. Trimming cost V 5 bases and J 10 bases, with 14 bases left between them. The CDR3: CSVQGPPDQYF. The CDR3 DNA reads TGCAGCGTTCAGGGGCCCCCGGACCAGTACTTC.

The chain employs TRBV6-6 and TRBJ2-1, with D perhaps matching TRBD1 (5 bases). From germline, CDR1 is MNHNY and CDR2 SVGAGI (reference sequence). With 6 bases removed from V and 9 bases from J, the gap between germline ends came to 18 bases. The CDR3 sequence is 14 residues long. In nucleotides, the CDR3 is TGTGCCAGCAGCCCACTCCGACAGTCCATTGAGCAGTTCTTC. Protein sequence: CASSPLRQSIEQFF.

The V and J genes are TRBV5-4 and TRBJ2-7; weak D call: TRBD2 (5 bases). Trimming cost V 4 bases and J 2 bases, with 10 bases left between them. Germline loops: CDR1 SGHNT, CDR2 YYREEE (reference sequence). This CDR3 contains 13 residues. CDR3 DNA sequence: TGTGCCAGCAGCCGTCTCGGGACCTACGAGCAGTACTTC. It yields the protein CASSRLGTYEQYF.

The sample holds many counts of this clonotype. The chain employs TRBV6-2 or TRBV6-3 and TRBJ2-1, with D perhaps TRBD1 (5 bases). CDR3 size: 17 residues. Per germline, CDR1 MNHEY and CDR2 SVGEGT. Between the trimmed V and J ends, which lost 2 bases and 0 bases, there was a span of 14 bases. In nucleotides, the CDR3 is TGTGCCAGCAGTTACCCGACGACAGACATCTCCTACAATGAGCAGTTCTTC. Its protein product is CASSYPTTDISYNEQFF.

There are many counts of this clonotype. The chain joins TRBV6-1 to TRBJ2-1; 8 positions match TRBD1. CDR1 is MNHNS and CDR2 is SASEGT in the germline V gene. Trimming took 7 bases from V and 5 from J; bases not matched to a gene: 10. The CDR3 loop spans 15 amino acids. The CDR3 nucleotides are TGTGCCAGCACCCTTCTGGGACAGGCGAACAATGAGCAGTTCTTC. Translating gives CASTLLGQANNEQFF.

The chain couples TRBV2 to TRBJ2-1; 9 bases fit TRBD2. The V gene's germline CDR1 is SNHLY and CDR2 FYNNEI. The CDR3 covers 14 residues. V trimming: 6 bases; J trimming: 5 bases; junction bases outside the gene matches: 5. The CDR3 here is CASSGLARHNEQFF. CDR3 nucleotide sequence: TGTGCCAGCAGCGGACTAGCGAGACACAATGAGCAGTTCTTC.

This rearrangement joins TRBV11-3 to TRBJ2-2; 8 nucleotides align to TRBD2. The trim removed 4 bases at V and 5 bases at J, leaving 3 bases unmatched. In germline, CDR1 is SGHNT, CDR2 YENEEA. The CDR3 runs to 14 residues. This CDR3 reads CASSSGGVTGELFF. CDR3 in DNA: TGTGCCAGCAGCTCCGGGGGGGTGACCGGGGAGCTGTTTTTT.

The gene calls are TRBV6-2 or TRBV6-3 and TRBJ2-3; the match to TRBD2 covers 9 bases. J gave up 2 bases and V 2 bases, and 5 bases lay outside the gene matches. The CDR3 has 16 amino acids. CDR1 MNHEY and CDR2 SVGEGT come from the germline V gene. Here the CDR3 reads CASSYEAGGITDTQYF. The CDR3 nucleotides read TGTGCCAGCAGTTACGAGGCGGGAGGGATCACAGATACGCAGTATTTT.

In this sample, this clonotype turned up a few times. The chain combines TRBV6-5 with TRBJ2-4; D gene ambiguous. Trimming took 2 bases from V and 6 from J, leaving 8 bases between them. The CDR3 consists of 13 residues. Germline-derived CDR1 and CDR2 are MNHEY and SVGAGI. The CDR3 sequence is CASSYPGSNIQYF. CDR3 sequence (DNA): TGTGCCAGCAGTTACCCCGGGTCAAACATTCAGTACTTC.